This T cell receptor (beta chain) derives from a study of cytomegalovirus exposure and HLA in healthy donors. The study, taken as a whole, reports: It was reported that the classifier diagnosed cytomegalovirus status with high specificity and sensitivity in both the original and validation cohorts.

On this clone itself: Its specificity is not known.

It was with 60 Vbeta and 13 Jbeta primers that the PCR ran. The data were produced by immunoSEQ multiplex PCR, yet TCRdb's version contains in-frame clones alone and is incomplete. The table records about 160,000 clones, approximately 80% of them present only once. The sequenced sample was PBMCs. This receptor was identified in a man aged 50 to 59 in good health and CMV-seropositive.

The CDR3 DNA is TGTGCCAGCACAGACGACAGCTCTGGAAACACCATATATTTT. Its protein is CASTDDSSGNTIYF. The chain employs TRBV9 and TRBJ1-3; D is perhaps TRBD1 (5 bases). The germline V gene encodes CDR1 SGDLS and CDR2 YYNGEE. The CDR3 runs to 14 residues. V was trimmed by 6 bases and J by 0 bases, leaving 10 bases between them.